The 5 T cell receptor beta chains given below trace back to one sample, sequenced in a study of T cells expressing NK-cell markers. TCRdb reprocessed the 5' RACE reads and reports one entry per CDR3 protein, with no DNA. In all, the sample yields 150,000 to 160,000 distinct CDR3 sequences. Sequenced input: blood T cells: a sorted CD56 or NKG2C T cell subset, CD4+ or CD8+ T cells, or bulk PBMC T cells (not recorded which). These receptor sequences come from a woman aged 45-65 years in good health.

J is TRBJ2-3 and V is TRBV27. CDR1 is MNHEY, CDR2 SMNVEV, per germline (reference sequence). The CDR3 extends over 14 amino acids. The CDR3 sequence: CASSFRGTIDTQYF.

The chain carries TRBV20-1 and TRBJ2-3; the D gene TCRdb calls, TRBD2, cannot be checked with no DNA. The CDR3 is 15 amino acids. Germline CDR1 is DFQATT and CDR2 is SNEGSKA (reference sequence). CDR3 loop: CSARDFGEGPDTQYF.

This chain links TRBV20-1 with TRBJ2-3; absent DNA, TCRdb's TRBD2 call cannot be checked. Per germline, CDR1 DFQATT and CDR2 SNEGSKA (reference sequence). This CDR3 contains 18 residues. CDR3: CSARDLGGLRGYTDTQYF.

CDR3 protein: CSAKGDKLPRQAFF. The V call is TRBV20-1, the J call TRBJ1-1. Germline V lookup: CDR1 DFQATT, CDR2 SNEGSKA (reference sequence). This CDR3 region has 14 residues.

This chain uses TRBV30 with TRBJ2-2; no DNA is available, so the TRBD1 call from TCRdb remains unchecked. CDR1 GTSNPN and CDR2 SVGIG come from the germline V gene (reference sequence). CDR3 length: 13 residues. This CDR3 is CAWSAGSGGELFF.